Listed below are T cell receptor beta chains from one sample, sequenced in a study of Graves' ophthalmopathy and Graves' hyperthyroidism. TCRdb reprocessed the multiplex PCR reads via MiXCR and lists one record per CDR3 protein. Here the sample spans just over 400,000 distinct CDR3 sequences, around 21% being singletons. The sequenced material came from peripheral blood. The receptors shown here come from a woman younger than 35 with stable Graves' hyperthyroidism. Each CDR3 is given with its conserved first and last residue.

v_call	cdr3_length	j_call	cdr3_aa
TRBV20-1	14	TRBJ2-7	CSARDRAGGPEQYF
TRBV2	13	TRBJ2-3	CATGKGSTDTQYF
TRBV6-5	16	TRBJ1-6	CASSYSPNSGSSPLHF
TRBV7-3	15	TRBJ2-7	CASSLMGVEGYEQYF
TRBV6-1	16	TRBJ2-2	CASSESADRPTGELFF
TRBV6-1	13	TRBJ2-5	CASSAPGTKTQYF
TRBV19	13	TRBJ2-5	CASSLGPWETQYF
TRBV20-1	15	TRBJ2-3	CSATALSANTDTQYF
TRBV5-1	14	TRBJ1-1	CASSVTGTNTEAFF
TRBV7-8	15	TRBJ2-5	CASSPLAGGTETQYF
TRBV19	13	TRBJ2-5	CASSKFLWQTQYF
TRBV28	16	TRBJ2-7	CASSFSLGQGSYGQYF
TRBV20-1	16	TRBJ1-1	CSARTPFRQAVPEAFF
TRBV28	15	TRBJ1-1	CASSLILTGSTEAFF
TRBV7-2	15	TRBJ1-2	CASSFGRGRRDGYTF
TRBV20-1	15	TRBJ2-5	CSAQPLAGSGETQYF
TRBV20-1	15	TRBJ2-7	CSARDLYTAGYEQYF
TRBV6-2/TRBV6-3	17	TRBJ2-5	CASSYHGTSGSRETQYF